This T cell receptor beta chain is from a study of beta chain features in type 1 diabetes. Study-level points and caveats: For type 1 diabetes patients, VDJ junctions showed fewer insertions and more deletions. Possibly, sequencing cDNA over-represented cells that had high TCR expression levels.

Note on this clone: The antigen remains undetermined.

Every isolated RNA sample was fully reverse transcribed, so sequencing captured expressed TCRB transcripts. Produced via immunoSEQ multiplex PCR; TCRdb's table is partial and in-frame only. The sample holds roughly 300,000 clones, 6.5% to 10% seen once. Each sorted fraction was over 95% pure. Deletions cut 4 bases from V and 2 bases from J, with 15 bases between. CDR1 is SGHTA and CDR2 is FQGNSA in the germline V gene. The length of the CDR3 is 15 residues. Material for sequencing was central memory CD4+ T cells from blood. This chain links TRBV7-2 with TRBJ2-7; D might be TRBD1 (6 bases). The TCR was taken from a woman aged 18-29 years in good health. In DNA, the CDR3 is TGTGCCAGCAGCTCTCCGGACAGAGGAGCCTACGAGCAGTACTTC. It yields the protein CASSSPDRGAYEQYF.